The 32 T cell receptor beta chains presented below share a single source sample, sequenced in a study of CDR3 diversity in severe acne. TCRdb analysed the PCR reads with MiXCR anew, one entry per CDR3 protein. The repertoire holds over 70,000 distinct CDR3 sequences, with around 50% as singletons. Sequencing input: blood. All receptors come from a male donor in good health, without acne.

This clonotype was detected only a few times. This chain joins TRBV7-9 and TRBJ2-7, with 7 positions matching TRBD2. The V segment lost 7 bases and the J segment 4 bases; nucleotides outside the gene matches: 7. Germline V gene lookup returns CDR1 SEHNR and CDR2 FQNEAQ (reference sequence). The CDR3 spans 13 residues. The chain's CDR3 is CASTGRSAYEQYF. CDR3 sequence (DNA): TGTGCCAGCACCGGGAGGTCGGCATACGAGCAGTACTTC.

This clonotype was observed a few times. The CDR3 nucleotides are TGTGCCAGCAGTAAACGGTCCCAGAACTCGGAGCACGAGCAGTACTTC. Translation gives CASSKRSQNSEHEQYF. This chain links TRBV11-2 with TRBJ2-7; D remains unclear. From germline, CDR1 is SGHAT and CDR2 FQNNGV. With 6 bases removed from V and 5 bases from J, the gap between germline ends came to 23 bases. The CDR3 is 16 amino acids.

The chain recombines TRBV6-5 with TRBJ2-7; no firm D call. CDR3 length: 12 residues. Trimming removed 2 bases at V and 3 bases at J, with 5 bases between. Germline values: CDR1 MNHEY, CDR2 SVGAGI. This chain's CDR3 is CASSYRYYEQYF. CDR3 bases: TGTGCCAGCAGTTACAGATACTACGAGCAGTACTTC.

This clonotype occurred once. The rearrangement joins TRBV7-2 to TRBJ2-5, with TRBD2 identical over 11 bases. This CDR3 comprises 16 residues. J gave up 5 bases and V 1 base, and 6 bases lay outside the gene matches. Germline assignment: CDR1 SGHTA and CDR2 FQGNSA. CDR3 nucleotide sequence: TGTGCCAGCAGCTTAGAAGCTAGCGGGAGGCTGGAGACCCAGTACTTC. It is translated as CASSLEASGRLETQYF.

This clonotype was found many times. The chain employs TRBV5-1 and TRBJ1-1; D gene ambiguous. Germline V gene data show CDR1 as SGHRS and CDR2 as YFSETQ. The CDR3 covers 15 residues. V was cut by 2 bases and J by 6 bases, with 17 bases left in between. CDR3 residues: CASSFEGMGFAEAFF. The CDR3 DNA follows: TGCGCCAGCAGCTTTGAAGGCATGGGATTCGCTGAAGCTTTCTTT. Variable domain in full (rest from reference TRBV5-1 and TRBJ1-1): KAGVTQTPRYLIKTRGQQVTLSCSPISGHRSVSWYQQTPGQGLQFLFEYFSETQRNKGNFPGRFSGRQFSNSRSEMNVSTLELGDSALYLCASSFEGMGFAEAFFGQGTRLTVV.

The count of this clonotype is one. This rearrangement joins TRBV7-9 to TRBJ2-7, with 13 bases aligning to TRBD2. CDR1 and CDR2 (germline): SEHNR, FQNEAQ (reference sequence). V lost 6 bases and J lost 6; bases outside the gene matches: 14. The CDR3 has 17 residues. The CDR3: CASSSSVGTSGNLEQYF. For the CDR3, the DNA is TGTGCCAGCAGTTCCAGCGTGGGGACTAGCGGGAATCTCGAGCAGTACTTC.

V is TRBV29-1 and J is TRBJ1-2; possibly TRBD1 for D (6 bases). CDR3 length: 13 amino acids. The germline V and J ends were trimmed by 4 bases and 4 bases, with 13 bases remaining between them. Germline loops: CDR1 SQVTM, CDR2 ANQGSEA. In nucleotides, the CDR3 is TGCAGCGTTGCTCGACAGGTCCTCTATGGCTACACCTTC. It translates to CSVARQVLYGYTF. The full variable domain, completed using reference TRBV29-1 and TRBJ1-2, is SAVISQKPSRDICQRGTSLTIQCQVDSQVTMMFWYRQQPGQSLTLIATANQGSEATYESGFVIDKFPISRPNLTFSTLTVSNMSPEDSSIYLCSVARQVLYGYTFGSGTRLTVV.

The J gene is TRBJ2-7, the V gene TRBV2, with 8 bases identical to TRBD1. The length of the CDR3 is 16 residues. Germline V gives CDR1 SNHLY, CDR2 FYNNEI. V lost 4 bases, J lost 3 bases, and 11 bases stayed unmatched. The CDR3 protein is CASSARGTGLDYEQYF. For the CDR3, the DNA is TGTGCCAGCAGTGCTAGGGGGACAGGCTTGGACTACGAGCAGTACTTC. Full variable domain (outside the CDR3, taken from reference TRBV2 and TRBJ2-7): EPEVTQTPSHQVTQMGQEVILRCVPISNHLYFYWYRQILGQKVEFLVSFYNNEISEKSEIFDDQFSVERPDGSNFTLKIRSTKLEDSAMYFCASSARGTGLDYEQYFGPGTRLTVT.

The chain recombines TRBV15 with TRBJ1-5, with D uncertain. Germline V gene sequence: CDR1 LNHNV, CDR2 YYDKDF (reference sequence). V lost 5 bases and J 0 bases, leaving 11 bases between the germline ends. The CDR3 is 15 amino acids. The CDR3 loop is CATSGRVNSNQPQHF. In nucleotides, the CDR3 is TGTGCCACCAGCGGTAGAGTTAATAGCAATCAGCCCCAGCATTTT.

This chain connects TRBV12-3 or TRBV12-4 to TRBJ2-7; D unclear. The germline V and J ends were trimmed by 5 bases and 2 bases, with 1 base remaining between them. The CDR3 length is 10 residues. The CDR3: CASSTYEQYF. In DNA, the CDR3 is TGTGCCAGCAGTACCTACGAGCAGTACTTC.

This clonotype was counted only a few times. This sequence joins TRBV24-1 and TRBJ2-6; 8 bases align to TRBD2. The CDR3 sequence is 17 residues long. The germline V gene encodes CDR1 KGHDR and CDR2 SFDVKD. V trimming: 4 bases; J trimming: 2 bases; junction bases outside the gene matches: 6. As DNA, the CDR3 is TGTGCCACCAGTGACGGGGGGGCGTCGGCTGGGGCCAACGTCCTGACTTTC. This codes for CATSDGGASAGANVLTF.

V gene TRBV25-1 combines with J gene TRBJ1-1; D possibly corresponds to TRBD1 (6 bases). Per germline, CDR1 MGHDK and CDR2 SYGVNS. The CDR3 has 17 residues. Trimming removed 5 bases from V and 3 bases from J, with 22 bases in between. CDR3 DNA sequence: TGTGCCAGCAGTTCCCTGACGGGGGGCTTCATGGACACTGAAGCTTTCTTT. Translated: CASSSLTGGFMDTEAFF.

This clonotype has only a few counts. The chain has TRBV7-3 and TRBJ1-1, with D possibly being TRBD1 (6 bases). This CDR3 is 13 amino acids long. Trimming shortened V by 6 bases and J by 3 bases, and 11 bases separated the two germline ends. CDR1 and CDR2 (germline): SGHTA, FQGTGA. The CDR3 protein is CASRSYRDTEAFF. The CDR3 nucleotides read TGTGCCAGCAGGTCTTACAGGGACACTGAAGCTTTCTTT.

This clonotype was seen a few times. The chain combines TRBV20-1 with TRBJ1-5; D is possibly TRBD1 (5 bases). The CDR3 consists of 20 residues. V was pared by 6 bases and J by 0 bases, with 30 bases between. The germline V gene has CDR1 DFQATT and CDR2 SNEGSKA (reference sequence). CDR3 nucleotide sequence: TGCAGTGCGAGCGACAATCCGGGACCCAAAGAGATGTATAGCAATCAGCCCCAGCATTTT. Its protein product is CSASDNPGPKEMYSNQPQHF.

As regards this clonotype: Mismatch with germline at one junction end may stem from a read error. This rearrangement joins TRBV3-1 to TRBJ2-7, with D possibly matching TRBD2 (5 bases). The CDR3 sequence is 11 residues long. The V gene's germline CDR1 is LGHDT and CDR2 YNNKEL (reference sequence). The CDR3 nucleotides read TGTGCCAGCGGCGATGTGAAGGGAGAACACTTC. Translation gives CASGDVKGEHF.

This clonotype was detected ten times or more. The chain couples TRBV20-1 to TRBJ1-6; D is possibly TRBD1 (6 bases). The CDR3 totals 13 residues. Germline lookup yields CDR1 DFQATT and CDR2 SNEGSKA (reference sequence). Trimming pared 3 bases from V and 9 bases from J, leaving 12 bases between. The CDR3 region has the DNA TGCAGTGCTAGCGGGACAATCGGTTCACCCCTCCACTTT. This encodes CSASGTIGSPLHF.

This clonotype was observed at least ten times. As DNA, the CDR3 is TGTGCCATCAGAGCCTCCCAATTAGGGGGCTACGAGCAGTACTTC. Its protein is CAIRASQLGGYEQYF. The V gene is TRBV10-3, the J gene TRBJ2-7; possible D gene TRBD1, 6 bases. This CDR3 is built from 15 residues. V was clipped by 6 bases and J by 3 bases, with 18 bases between them. The germline CDR1 and CDR2 sequences are ENHRY and SYGVKD.

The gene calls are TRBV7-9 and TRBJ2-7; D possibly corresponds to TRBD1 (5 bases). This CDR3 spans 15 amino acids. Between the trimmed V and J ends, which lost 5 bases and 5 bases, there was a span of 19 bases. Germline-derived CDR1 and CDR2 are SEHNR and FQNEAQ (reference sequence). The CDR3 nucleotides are TGTGCCAGCAGCCCCCTTCTCGCAGGGTTGCACGAGCAGTACTTC. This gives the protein CASSPLLAGLHEQYF.

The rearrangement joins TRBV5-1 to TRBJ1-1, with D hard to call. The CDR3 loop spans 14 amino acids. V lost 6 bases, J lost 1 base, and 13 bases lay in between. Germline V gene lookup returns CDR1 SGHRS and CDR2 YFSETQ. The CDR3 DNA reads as TGCGCCAGCAAGGCCCAGGAGGGGAACACTGAAGCTTTCTTT. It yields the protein CASKAQEGNTEAFF.

The CDR3 DNA is TGCAGCGTTGAAGATCGAGGGGGAGGGGTAGCCGAGCAGTACTTC. Amino acids: CSVEDRGGGVAEQYF. V gene TRBV29-1 combines with J gene TRBJ2-7; weak D call: TRBD2 (7 bases). The CDR3 consists of 15 residues. V dropped 0 bases and J dropped 6 bases, with 18 bases sitting between them. Germline V gene lookup returns CDR1 SQVTM and CDR2 ANQGSEA.

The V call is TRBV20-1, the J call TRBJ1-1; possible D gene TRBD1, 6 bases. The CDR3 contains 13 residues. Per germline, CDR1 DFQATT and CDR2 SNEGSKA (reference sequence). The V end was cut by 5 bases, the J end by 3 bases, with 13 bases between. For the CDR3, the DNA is TGCAGTGCTCAGAGGGGGGAGGACACTGAAGCTTTCTTT. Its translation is CSAQRGEDTEAFF.

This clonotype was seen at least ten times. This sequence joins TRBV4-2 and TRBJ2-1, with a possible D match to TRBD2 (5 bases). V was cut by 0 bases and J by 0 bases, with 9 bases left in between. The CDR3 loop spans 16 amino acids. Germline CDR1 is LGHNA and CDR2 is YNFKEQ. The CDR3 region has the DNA TGTGCCAGCAGCCAAGAACTAGAATTCTCCTACAATGAGCAGTTCTTC. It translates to CASSQELEFSYNEQFF.

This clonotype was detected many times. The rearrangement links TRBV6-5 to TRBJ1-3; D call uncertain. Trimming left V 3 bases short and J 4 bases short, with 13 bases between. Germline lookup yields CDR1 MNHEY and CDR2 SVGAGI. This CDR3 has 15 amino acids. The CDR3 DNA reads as TGTGCCAGCAGTTATTCGGTCACCCGCGGAAACACCATATATTTT. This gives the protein CASSYSVTRGNTIYF.

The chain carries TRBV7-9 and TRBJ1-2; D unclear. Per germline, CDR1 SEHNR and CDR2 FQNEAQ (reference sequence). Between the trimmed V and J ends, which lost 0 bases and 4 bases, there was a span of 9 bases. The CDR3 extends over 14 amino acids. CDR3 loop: CASSLAEGTYGYTF. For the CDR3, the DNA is TGTGCCAGCAGCTTAGCGGAGGGTACCTATGGCTACACCTTC.

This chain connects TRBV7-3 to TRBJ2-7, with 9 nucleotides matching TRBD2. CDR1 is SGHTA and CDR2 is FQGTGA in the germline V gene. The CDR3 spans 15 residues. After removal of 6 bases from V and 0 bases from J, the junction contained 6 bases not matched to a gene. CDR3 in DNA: TGTGCCAGCAGTCAATATAGCGGGAGCTCCTACGAGCAGTACTTC. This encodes CASSQYSGSSYEQYF.

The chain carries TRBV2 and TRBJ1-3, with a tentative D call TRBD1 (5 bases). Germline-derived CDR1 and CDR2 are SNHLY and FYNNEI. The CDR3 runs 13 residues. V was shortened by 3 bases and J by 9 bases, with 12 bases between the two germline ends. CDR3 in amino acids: CASSEGREGTIYF. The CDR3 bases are TGTGCCAGCAGTGAGGGCAGGGAAGGCACCATATATTTT.

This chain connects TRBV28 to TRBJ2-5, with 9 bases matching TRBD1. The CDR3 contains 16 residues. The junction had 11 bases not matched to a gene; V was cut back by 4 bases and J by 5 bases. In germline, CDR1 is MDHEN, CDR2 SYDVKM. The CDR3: CASSSGTGIGLETQYF. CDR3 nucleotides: TGTGCCAGCAGTTCCGGGACAGGGATTGGGTTGGAGACCCAGTACTTC.

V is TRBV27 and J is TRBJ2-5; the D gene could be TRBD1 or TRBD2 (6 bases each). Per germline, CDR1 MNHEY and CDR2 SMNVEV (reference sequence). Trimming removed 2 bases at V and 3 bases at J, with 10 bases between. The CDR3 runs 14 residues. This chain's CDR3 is CASSLGGGEETQYF. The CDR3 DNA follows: TGTGCCAGCAGTTTAGGAGGGGGTGAAGAGACCCAGTACTTC.

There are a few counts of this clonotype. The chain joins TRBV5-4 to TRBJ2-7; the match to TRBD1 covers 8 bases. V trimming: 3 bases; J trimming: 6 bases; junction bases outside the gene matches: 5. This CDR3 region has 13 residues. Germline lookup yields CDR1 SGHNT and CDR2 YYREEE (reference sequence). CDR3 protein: CASSWGQEREQYF. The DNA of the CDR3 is TGTGCCAGCAGCTGGGGACAGGAGCGCGAGCAGTACTTC.

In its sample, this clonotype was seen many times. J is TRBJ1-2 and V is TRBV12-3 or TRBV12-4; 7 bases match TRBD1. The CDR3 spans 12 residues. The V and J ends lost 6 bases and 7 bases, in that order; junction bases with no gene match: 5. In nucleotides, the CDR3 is TGTGCCAGCAGCAGGGGGGGGGTTGGCTACACCTTC. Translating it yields CASSRGGVGYTF.

The CDR3: CAPLAGGLNEQFF. CDR3 bases: TGTGCCCCATTGGCGGGGGGTCTAAATGAGCAGTTCTTC. The V and J genes are TRBV10-3 and TRBJ2-1, with 8 bases lining up with TRBD2. This CDR3 has 13 residues. Germline V gene sequence: CDR1 ENHRY, CDR2 SYGVKD. Trimming took 11 bases from V and 7 from J; bases not matched to a gene: 10.

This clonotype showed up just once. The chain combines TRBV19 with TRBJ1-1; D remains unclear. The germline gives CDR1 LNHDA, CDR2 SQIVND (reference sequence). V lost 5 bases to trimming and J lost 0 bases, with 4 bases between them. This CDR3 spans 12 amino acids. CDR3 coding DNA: TGTGCCAGTAGTCCTCTGAACACTGAAGCTTTCTTT. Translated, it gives CASSPLNTEAFF.